This record looks at one TCR beta chain sequence and its context. Germline assignment: CDR1 SGHRS and CDR2 YFSETQ. CDR3 length: 16 residues. Between the trimmed V and J ends, which lost 4 bases and 0 bases, there was a span of 14 bases. This sample is drawn from a study of blood T cell repertoires in COVID-19. Overall study: Sites across the United States, Italy and Spain contributed samples from acute and convalescent COVID-19.

Original methodology: Amplified reference gene primers provided the basis for estimating nucleated cell counts. Sequencing used immunoSEQ multiplex PCR; TCRdb keeps in-frame clones, though not all of them. D and trimming were read from the DNA, whereas the V and J calls and clone size are those reported in that table. This sample has 20,000 to 25,000 clones, with approximately 91% found just once. V and J are TRBV5-1 and TRBJ2-1, with D perhaps TRBD1 (6 bases). The sample comprised peripheral blood. This TCR came from a woman in her 70s with active COVID-19. This CDR3 reads CASSIYGTSSYNEQFF. The CDR3 nucleotides read TGCGCCAGCAGCATCTACGGGACAAGCTCCTACAATGAGCAGTTCTTC.